This T cell receptor beta chain was captured by sequencing in a study of blood T cell repertoires in COVID-19. In the study overall: Sample material is recorded as cDNA or gDNA derived from T cells, B-cell-depleted T cells, or PBMCs.

Enrolled during active infection, Seattle patients were then followed longitudinally. Methods used by the authors: Amplification of reference gene primers provided the estimated nucleated cell counts. Repertoires were generated with immunoSEQ multiplex PCR, while TCRdb's copy carries only in-frame clones and drops some. That table supplies the V and J calls and clone size; D and trimming were determined from the DNA. Of some 300,000 clones listed, 86% were seen once; the top ten hold around 13%. The source material was peripheral blood. The clonotype was recovered from a woman between 65 and 79 years old with COVID-19, enrolled during active disease.

The CDR3 DNA is TGTGCCAGCAGCTTAGGGTCAGGGCAGGATGAGCAGTTCTTC. This translates into CASSLGSGQDEQFF. The rearrangement links TRBV7-9 to TRBJ2-1; TRBD1 might be the D (5 bases). The V and J ends lost 1 base and 8 bases respectively, with 12 bases between them. CDR1 is SEHNR, CDR2 FQNEAQ, per germline (reference sequence). The CDR3 covers 14 residues.